These T cell receptor beta chains were read from a single sample in a study of blood T cell repertoires in COVID-19. Produced via immunoSEQ multiplex PCR; TCRdb's table is partial and in-frame only. The table has 120,000 or so clones, around 91% seen once; the top ten hold about 29%. Sequencing used peripheral blood. The receptor set was obtained from a man in his sixties or seventies with active or convalescent COVID-19. CDR3s include the opening cysteine and the closing phenylalanine or tryptophan. The D gene is left open where the match is weak. Clone sizes are given selectively: once, few, many, or a class where the clone is expanded.

j_call: TRBJ1-1
cdr3_length: 15
clone_size: -
v_call: TRBV18
d_call: -
cdr3_nt: TGTGCCAGCTCACCACGGCAGGCCGATGGCACTGAAGCTTTCTTT
cdr3_aa: CASSPRQADGTEAFF

j_call: TRBJ2-7
cdr3_length: 16
clone_size: -
v_call: TRBV6-6
d_call: TRBD2
cdr3_nt: TGTGCCAGCAACTCGAGGAGCGGGAGTTTCACCTACGAGCAGTACTTC
cdr3_aa: CASNSRSGSFTYEQYF

j_call: TRBJ1-6
cdr3_length: 16
clone_size: -
v_call: TRBV5-3
d_call: -
cdr3_nt: TGTGCCAGAAGCTTGTGGGAGAGCTCCTATAATTCACCCCTCCACTTT
cdr3_aa: CARSLWESSYNSPLHF

j_call: TRBJ2-2
cdr3_length: 12
clone_size: -
v_call: TRBV12-3/TRBV12-4
d_call: -
cdr3_nt: TGTGCCAGCAAGAGACGGGGCGGGGAGCTGTTTTTT
cdr3_aa: CASKRRGGELFF

j_call: TRBJ2-5
cdr3_length: 17
clone_size: -
v_call: TRBV3-1/TRBV3-2
d_call: TRBD1
cdr3_nt: TGTGCCAGCAGCAAAACGGGTATACAGGGGGCAAGGGAGACCCAGTACTTC
cdr3_aa: CASSKTGIQGARETQYF

j_call: TRBJ1-4
cdr3_length: 15
clone_size: -
v_call: TRBV19
d_call: TRBD1
cdr3_nt: TGTGCCAGTAGTACCACGACAGGGTGGAGTGAAAAACTGTTTTTT
cdr3_aa: CASSTTTGWSEKLFF

j_call: TRBJ2-7
cdr3_length: 15
clone_size: -
v_call: TRBV9
d_call: -
cdr3_nt: TGTGCCAGCAGCGTAGGCATGGGGCCCTGGGACGAGCAGTACTTC
cdr3_aa: CASSVGMGPWDEQYF

j_call: TRBJ2-7
cdr3_length: 14
clone_size: -
v_call: TRBV28
d_call: -
cdr3_nt: TGTGCCAGCAGTTCAAGGGACACACTCTACGAGCAGTACTTC
cdr3_aa: CASSSRDTLYEQYF

j_call: TRBJ2-1
cdr3_length: 14
clone_size: -
v_call: TRBV7-2
d_call: TRBD2
cdr3_nt: TGTGCCAGCAGCCCGCTGGGGGCAAGCGGGAGACCCTTCTTC
cdr3_aa: CASSPLGASGRPFF

j_call: TRBJ1-2
cdr3_length: 13
clone_size: -
v_call: TRBV28
d_call: TRBD1
cdr3_nt: TGTGCCAGCAGTCCGGGACAGGTCTATGGCTACACCTTC
cdr3_aa: CASSPGQVYGYTF

j_call: TRBJ1-4
cdr3_length: 15
clone_size: -
v_call: TRBV18
d_call: -
cdr3_nt: TGTGCCAGCTCACCACTACAGGGAGCTAATGAAAAACTGTTTTTT
cdr3_aa: CASSPLQGANEKLFF

j_call: TRBJ2-5
cdr3_length: 18
clone_size: -
v_call: TRBV28
d_call: TRBD1
cdr3_nt: TGTGCCAGCAGTTTCCATCTTCTCTTCAAAACAGGGGGAGAGACCCAGTACTTC
cdr3_aa: CASSFHLLFKTGGETQYF

j_call: TRBJ1-5
cdr3_length: 15
clone_size: -
v_call: TRBV6-5
d_call: TRBD1
cdr3_nt: TGTGCCAGCAGTTACTCTCAGGGGGGCGATCAGCCCCAGCATTTT
cdr3_aa: CASSYSQGGDQPQHF

j_call: TRBJ2-7
cdr3_length: 14
clone_size: -
v_call: TRBV6-6
d_call: TRBD1
cdr3_nt: TGTGCCAGCAGGAGGGACAGCGGTCCCTACGAGCAGTACTTC
cdr3_aa: CASRRDSGPYEQYF

j_call: TRBJ1-6
cdr3_length: 15
clone_size: -
v_call: TRBV7-6
d_call: TRBD1
cdr3_nt: TGTGCCAGCAGCCCTGGACAGGCCAGAACGACACCCCTCCACTTT
cdr3_aa: CASSPGQARTTPLHF

j_call: TRBJ2-7
cdr3_length: 13
clone_size: -
v_call: TRBV6-1
d_call: -
cdr3_nt: TGTGCCAGCAGTGTAGCGCGCTCCTACGAGCAGTACTTC
cdr3_aa: CASSVARSYEQYF

j_call: TRBJ2-6
cdr3_length: 21
clone_size: -
v_call: TRBV4-1
d_call: -
cdr3_nt: TGCGCCAGCAGCCAAGGGAGCCCCGGGGGACGGACAAGCTCTGGGGCCAACGTCCTGACTTTC
cdr3_aa: CASSQGSPGGRTSSGANVLTF

j_call: TRBJ2-2
cdr3_length: 17
clone_size: -
v_call: TRBV25-1
d_call: -
cdr3_nt: TGTGCCAGCAGTGAACGGGGGCGGGAGTTGGTCACCGGGGAGCTGTTTTTT
cdr3_aa: CASSERGRELVTGELFF

j_call: TRBJ2-7
cdr3_length: 13
clone_size: -
v_call: TRBV10-3
d_call: -
cdr3_nt: TGTGCCATCTGGCGGACGGGGGACTACGAGCAGTACTTC
cdr3_aa: CAIWRTGDYEQYF

j_call: TRBJ1-4
cdr3_length: 15
clone_size: -
v_call: TRBV6-5
d_call: TRBD1
cdr3_nt: TGTGCCAGCAGTTCGGACAGGCTTTTACGCGAAAAACTGTTTTTT
cdr3_aa: CASSSDRLLREKLFF

j_call: TRBJ2-7
cdr3_length: 13
clone_size: -
v_call: TRBV14
d_call: -
cdr3_nt: TGTGCCAGCAGCCAGTTGACAGATAGCGAGCAGTACTTC
cdr3_aa: CASSQLTDSEQYF

j_call: TRBJ1-6
cdr3_length: 17
clone_size: once
v_call: TRBV28
d_call: TRBD1
cdr3_nt: TGTGCCAGCAGTTTAGACAGGGGAGGCTCCTATAATTCACCCCTCCACTTT
cdr3_aa: CASSLDRGGSYNSPLHF

j_call: TRBJ2-7
cdr3_length: 14
clone_size: -
v_call: TRBV19
d_call: -
cdr3_nt: TGTGCCAGTAGTCATCCCACCCGGGCCTACGAGCAGTACTTC
cdr3_aa: CASSHPTRAYEQYF

j_call: TRBJ2-1
cdr3_length: 15
clone_size: -
v_call: TRBV7-2
d_call: TRBD1
cdr3_nt: TGTGCCAGCAGCTTACAACAGGGGAAGAAAAATGAGCAGTTCTTC
cdr3_aa: CASSLQQGKKNEQFF

j_call: TRBJ2-1
cdr3_length: 12
clone_size: few
v_call: TRBV18
d_call: TRBD1
cdr3_nt: TGTGCCAGCGCCAGGGGGCCCAATGAGCAGTTCTTC
cdr3_aa: CASARGPNEQFF

j_call: TRBJ2-1
cdr3_length: 14
clone_size: -
v_call: TRBV5-1
d_call: -
cdr3_nt: TGCGCCAGCAGCCCGGGTGAGGTCTACAATGAGCAGTTCTTC
cdr3_aa: CASSPGEVYNEQFF

j_call: TRBJ1-2
cdr3_length: 14
clone_size: -
v_call: TRBV6-5
d_call: -
cdr3_nt: TGTGCCAGCAGTCGGACAGCTCCTAACTATGGCTACACCTTC
cdr3_aa: CASSRTAPNYGYTF

j_call: TRBJ2-1
cdr3_length: 16
clone_size: -
v_call: TRBV7-9
d_call: -
cdr3_nt: TGTGCCAGCAGCTTAGCAGAGATGCTACGCTACAATGAGCAGTTCTTC
cdr3_aa: CASSLAEMLRYNEQFF

j_call: TRBJ1-2
cdr3_length: 13
clone_size: many
v_call: TRBV29-1
d_call: TRBD1
cdr3_nt: TGCAGCGTGCCGGGACAGACGTTCTATGGCTACACCTTC
cdr3_aa: CSVPGQTFYGYTF

j_call: TRBJ2-5
cdr3_length: 12
clone_size: -
v_call: TRBV5-4
d_call: -
cdr3_nt: TGTGCCAGCAGTCGGGACCAAGAGACCCAGTACTTC
cdr3_aa: CASSRDQETQYF

j_call: TRBJ2-7
cdr3_length: 17
clone_size: -
v_call: TRBV6-6
d_call: -
cdr3_nt: TGTGCCAGCAGTAGATCAGGGGAGGGGCGGGATTCCTACGAGCAGTACTTC
cdr3_aa: CASSRSGEGRDSYEQYF

j_call: TRBJ1-2
cdr3_length: 15
clone_size: -
v_call: TRBV14
d_call: -
cdr3_nt: TGTGCCAGCAGCCAAAGCCGGGGTTTCGACTATGGCTACACCTTC
cdr3_aa: CASSQSRGFDYGYTF

j_call: TRBJ1-4
cdr3_length: 14
clone_size: -
v_call: TRBV5-1
d_call: TRBD1
cdr3_nt: TGCGCCAGCAGCCCGGGACAGGGGGAAGGAAAACTGTTTTTT
cdr3_aa: CASSPGQGEGKLFF

j_call: TRBJ1-2
cdr3_length: 12
clone_size: once
v_call: TRBV5-1
d_call: -
cdr3_nt: TGCGCCAGCAGCACACCAGGGATTGGCTACACCTTC
cdr3_aa: CASSTPGIGYTF

j_call: TRBJ2-5
cdr3_length: 13
clone_size: -
v_call: TRBV18
d_call: -
cdr3_nt: TGTGCCAGCTCACCAGCGAACCAAGAGACCCAGTACTTC
cdr3_aa: CASSPANQETQYF

j_call: TRBJ2-1
cdr3_length: 11
clone_size: -
v_call: TRBV19
d_call: -
cdr3_nt: TGTGCCAGTAGTATAGGAGCCCTAGGGGTCTTC
cdr3_aa: CASSIGALGVF

j_call: TRBJ2-1
cdr3_length: 16
clone_size: -
v_call: TRBV18
d_call: -
cdr3_nt: TGTGCCAGCTCACCACCCCAGGGGTCCTCCTACAATGAGCAGTTCTTC
cdr3_aa: CASSPPQGSSYNEQFF

j_call: TRBJ1-5
cdr3_length: 13
clone_size: once
v_call: TRBV3-1/TRBV3-2
d_call: -
cdr3_nt: TGTGCCAGCAGCCAAGATCTTAGTCAGCCCCAGCATTTT
cdr3_aa: CASSQDLSQPQHF